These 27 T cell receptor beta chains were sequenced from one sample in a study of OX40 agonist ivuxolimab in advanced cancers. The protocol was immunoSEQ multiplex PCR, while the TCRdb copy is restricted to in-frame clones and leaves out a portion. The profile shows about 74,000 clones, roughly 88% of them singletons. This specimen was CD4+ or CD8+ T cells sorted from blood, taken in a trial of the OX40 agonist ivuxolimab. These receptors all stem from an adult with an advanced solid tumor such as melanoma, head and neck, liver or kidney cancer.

For the CDR3, the DNA is TGCGCCAGCGTGGGGACTTCAGATGCCCAGGGGGCCTACAATGAGCAGTTCTTC. This sequence encodes CASVGTSDAQGAYNEQFF. V gene TRBV10-2 combines with J gene TRBJ2-1, with D tentatively TRBD1 (7 bases). The CDR3 extends over 18 amino acids. Trimming removed 8 bases at V and 2 bases at J, with 25 bases between. CDR1 is WSHSY, CDR2 SAAADI, per germline.

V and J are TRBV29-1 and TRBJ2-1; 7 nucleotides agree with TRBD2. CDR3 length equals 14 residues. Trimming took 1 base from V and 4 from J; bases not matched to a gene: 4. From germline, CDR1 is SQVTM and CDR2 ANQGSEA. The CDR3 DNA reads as TGCAGCGTTGAAGGGGAGGGAACTTACAATGAGCAGTTCTTC. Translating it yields CSVEGEGTYNEQFF.

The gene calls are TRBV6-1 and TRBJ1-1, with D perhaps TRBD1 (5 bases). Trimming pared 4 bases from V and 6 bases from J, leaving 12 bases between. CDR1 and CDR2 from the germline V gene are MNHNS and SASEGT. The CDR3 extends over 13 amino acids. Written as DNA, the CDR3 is TGTGCCAGCAGTGGAGACAGACCGTCTGAAGCTTTCTTT. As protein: CASSGDRPSEAFF.

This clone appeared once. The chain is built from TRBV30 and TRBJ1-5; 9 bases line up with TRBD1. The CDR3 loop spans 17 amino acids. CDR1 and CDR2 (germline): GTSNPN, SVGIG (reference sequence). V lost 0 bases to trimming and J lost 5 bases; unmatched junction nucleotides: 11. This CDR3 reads CAWSVWRGQGTDQPQHF. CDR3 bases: TGTGCCTGGAGTGTTTGGAGGGGACAGGGAACCGATCAGCCCCAGCATTTT.

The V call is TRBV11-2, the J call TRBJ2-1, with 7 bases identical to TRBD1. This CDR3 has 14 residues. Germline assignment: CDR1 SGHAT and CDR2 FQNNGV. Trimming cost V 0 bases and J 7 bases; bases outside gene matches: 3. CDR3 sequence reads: CASSLDHRGNEQFF. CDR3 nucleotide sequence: TGTGCCAGCAGCTTAGATCACAGGGGAAATGAGCAGTTCTTC.

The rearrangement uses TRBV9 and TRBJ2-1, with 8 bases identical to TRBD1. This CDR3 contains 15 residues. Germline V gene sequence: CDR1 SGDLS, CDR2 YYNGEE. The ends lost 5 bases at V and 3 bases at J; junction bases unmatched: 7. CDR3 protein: CASRGQGANYNEQFF. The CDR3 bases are TGTGCCAGCAGAGGACAGGGTGCCAACTACAATGAGCAGTTCTTC.

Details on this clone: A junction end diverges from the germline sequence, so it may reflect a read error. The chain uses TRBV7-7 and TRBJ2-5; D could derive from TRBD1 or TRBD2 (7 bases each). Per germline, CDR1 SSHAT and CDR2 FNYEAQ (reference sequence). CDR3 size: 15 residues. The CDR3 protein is CASSFRGRGGKTQYF. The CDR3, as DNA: TGTGCTAGCAGCTTCAGGGGCAGGGGGGGAAAGACCCAGTACTTC.

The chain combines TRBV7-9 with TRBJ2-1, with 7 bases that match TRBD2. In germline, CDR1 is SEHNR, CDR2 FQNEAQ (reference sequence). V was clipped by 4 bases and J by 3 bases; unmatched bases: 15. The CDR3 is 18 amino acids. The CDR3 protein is CASSSAPRAGRGYNEQFF. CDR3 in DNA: TGTGCCAGCAGCTCCGCCCCTAGAGCGGGAAGAGGCTACAATGAGCAGTTCTTC.

The chain's CDR3 is CASSLEAGTETQYF. The CDR3 DNA reads TGTGCCAGCAGCTTAGAAGCGGGAACGGAGACCCAGTACTTC. The gene calls are TRBV7-9 and TRBJ2-5, with TRBD2 matching over 7 bases. With 1 base clipped from V and 5 bases from J, the junction kept 4 bases outside the gene matches. CDR3 size: 14 residues. CDR1 is SEHNR and CDR2 is FQNEAQ in the germline V gene (reference sequence).

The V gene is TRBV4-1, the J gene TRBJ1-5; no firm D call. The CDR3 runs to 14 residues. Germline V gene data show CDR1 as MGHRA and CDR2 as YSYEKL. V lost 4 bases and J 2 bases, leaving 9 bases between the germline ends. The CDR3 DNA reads TGCGCCAGCAGCCGAAACATGGGCAATCAGCCCCAGCATTTT. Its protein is CASSRNMGNQPQHF.

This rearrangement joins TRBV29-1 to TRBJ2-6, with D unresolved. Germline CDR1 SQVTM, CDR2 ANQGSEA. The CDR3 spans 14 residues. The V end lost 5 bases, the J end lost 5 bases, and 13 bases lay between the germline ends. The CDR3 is CSVSIDGWANVLTF. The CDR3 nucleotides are TGCAGCGTTTCAATAGACGGATGGGCCAACGTCCTGACTTTC.

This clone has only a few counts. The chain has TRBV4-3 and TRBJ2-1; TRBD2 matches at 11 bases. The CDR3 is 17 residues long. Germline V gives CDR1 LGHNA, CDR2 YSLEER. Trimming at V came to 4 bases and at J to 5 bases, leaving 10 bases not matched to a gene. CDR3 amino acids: CASSRPPGTSGNNEQFF. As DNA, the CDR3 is TGCGCCAGCAGCCGACCACCCGGGACTAGCGGTAACAATGAGCAGTTCTTC.

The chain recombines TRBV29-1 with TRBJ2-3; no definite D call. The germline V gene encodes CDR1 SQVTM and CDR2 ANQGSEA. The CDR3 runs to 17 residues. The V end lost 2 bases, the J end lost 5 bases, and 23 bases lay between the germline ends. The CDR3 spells CSVEPFPVRPRKDTQYF. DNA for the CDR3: TGCAGCGTTGAACCCTTCCCGGTGAGACCGAGAAAAGATACGCAGTATTTT.

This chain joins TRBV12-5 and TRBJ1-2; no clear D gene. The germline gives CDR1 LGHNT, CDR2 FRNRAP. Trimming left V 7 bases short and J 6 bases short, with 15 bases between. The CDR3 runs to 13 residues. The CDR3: CASALSGGDGYTF. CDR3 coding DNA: TGTGCTAGTGCCCTATCCGGCGGAGATGGCTACACCTTC. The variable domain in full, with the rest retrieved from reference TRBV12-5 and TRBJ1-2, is DARVTQTPRHKVTEMGQEVTMRCQPILGHNTVFWYRQTMMQGLELLAYFRNRAPLDDSGMPKDRFSAEMPDATLATLKIQPSEPRDSAVYFCASALSGGDGYTFGSGTRLTVV.

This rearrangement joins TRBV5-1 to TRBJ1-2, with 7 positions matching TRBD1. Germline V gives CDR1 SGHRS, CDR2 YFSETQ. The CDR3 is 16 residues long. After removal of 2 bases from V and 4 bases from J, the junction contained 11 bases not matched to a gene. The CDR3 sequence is CASSLSYPGQTYGYTF. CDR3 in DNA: TGCGCCAGCAGCTTATCATACCCGGGACAGACCTATGGCTACACCTTC.

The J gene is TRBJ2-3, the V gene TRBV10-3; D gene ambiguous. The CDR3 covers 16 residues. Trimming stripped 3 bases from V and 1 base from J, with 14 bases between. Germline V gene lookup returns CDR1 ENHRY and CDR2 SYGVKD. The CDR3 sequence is CAISDSYGPGTDTQYF. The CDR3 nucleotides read TGTGCCATCAGTGACTCTTACGGTCCCGGCACAGATACGCAGTATTTT.

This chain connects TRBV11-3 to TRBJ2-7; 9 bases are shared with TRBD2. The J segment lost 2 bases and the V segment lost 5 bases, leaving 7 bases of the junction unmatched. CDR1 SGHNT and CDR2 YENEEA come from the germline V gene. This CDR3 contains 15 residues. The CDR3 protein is CASSRSGGRTYEQYF. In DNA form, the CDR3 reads TGTGCCAGCAGCCGGAGCGGGGGGCGTACCTACGAGCAGTACTTC.

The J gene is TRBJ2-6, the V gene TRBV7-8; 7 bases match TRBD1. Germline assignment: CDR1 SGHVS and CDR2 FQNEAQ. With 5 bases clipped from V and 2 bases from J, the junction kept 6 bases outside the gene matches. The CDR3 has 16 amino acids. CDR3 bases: TGTGCCAGCAGCCTCGACAGGGCTACTGGGGCCAACGTCCTGACTTTC. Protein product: CASSLDRATGANVLTF.

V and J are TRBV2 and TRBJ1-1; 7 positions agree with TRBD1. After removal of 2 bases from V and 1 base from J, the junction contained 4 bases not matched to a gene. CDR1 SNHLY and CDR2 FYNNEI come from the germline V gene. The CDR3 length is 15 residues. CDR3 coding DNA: TGTGCCAGCAGTGAACTCGGGACAGCGAACACTGAAGCTTTCTTT. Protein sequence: CASSELGTANTEAFF.

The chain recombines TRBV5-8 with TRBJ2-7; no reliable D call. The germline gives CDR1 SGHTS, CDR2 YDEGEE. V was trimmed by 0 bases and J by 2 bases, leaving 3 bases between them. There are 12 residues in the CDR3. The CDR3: CASSLVTYEQYF. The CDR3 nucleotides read TGTGCCAGCAGCTTGGTAACCTACGAGCAGTACTTC.

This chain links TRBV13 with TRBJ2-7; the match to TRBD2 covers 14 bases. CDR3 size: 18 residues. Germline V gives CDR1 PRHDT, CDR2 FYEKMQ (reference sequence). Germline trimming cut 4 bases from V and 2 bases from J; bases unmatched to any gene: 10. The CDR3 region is CASSSGTSGRGDPYEQYF. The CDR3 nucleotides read TGTGCCAGCAGCTCCGGGACTAGCGGGAGAGGGGATCCCTACGAGCAGTACTTC. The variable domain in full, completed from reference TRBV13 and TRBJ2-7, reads AAGVIQSPRHLIKEKRETATLKCYPIPRHDTVYWYQQGPGQDPQFLISFYEKMQSDKGSIPDRFSAQQFSDYHSELNMSSLELGDSALYFCASSSGTSGRGDPYEQYFGPGTRLTVT.

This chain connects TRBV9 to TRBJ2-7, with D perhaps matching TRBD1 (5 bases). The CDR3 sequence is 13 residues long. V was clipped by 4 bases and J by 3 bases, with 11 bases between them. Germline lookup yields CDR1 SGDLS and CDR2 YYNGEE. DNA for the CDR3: TGTGCCAGCAGCTTTATGCAGGGCTACGAGCAGTACTTC. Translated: CASSFMQGYEQYF.

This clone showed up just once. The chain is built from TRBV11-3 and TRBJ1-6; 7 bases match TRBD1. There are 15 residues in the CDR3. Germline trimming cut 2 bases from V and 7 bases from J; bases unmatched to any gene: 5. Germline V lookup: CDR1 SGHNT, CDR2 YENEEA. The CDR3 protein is CASSLQGQPNSPLHF. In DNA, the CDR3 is TGTGCCAGCAGCTTACAGGGACAGCCGAATTCACCCCTCCACTTT. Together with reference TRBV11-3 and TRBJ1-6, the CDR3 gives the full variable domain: EAGVVQSPRYKIIEKKQPVAFWCNPISGHNTLYWYLQNLGQGPELLIRYENEEAVDDSQLPKDRFSAERLKGVDSTLKIQPAELGDSAVYLCASSLQGQPNSPLHFGNGTRLTVT.

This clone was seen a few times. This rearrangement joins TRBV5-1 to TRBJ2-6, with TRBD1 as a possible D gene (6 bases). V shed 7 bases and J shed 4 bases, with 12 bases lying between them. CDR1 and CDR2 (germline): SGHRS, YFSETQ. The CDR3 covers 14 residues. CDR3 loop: CASARGLGANVLTF. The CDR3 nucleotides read TGCGCCAGCGCCAGGGGTCTGGGGGCCAACGTCCTGACTTTC.

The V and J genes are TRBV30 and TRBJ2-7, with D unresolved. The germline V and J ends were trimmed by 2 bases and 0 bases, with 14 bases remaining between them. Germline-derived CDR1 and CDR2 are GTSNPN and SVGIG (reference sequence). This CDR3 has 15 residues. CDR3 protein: CAWSPKTGVSYEQYF. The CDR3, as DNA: TGTGCCTGGAGTCCTAAGACCGGCGTCTCCTACGAGCAGTACTTC.

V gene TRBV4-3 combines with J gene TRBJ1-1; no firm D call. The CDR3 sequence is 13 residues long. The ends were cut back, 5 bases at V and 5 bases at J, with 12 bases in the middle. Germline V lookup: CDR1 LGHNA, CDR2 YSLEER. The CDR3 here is CASSANWFTEAFF. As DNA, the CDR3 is TGCGCCAGCAGCGCGAACTGGTTTACTGAAGCTTTCTTT.

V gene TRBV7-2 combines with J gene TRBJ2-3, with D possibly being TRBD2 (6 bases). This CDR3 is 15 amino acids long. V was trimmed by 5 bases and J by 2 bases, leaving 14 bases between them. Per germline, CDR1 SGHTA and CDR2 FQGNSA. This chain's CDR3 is CASSIPGLNTDTQYF. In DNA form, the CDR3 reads TGTGCCAGCAGCATACCGGGACTCAACACAGATACGCAGTATTTT.